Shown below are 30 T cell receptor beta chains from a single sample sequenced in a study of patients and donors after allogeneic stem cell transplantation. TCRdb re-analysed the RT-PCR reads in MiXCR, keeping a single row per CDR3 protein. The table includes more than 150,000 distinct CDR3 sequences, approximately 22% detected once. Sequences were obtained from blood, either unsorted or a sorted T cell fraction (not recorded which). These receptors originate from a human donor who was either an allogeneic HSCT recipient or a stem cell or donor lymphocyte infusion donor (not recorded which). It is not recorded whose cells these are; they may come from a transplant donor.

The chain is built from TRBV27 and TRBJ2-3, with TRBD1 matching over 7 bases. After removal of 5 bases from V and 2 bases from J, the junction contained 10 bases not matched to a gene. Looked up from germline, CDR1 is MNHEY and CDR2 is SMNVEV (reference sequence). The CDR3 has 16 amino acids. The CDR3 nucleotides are TGTGCCAGCAGTCAAGCGGACAGGAAACACACAGATACGCAGTATTTT. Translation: CASSQADRKHTDTQYF.

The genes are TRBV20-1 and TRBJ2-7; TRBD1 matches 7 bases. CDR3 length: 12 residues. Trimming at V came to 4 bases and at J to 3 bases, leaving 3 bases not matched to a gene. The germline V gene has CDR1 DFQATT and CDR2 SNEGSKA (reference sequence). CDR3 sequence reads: CSATRDSYEQYF. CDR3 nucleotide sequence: TGCAGTGCTACCCGGGACAGCTACGAGCAGTACTTC.

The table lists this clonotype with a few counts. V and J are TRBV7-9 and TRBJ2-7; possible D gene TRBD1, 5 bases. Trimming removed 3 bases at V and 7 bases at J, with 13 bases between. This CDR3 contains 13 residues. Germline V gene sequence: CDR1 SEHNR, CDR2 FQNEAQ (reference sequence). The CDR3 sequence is CASSFSGLREQYF. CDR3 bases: TGTGCCAGCAGCTTTTCAGGGTTACGGGAGCAGTACTTC.

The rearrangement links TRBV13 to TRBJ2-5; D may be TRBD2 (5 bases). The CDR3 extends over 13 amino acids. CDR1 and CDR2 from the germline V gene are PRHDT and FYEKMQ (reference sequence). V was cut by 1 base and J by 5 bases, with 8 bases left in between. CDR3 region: CASSLARVETQYF. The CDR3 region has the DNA TGTGCCAGCAGCTTAGCGAGGGTTGAGACCCAGTACTTC. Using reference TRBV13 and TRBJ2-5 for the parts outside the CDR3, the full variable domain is AAGVIQSPRHLIKEKRETATLKCYPIPRHDTVYWYQQGPGQDPQFLISFYEKMQSDKGSIPDRFSAQQFSDYHSELNMSSLELGDSALYFCASSLARVETQYFGPGTRLLVL.

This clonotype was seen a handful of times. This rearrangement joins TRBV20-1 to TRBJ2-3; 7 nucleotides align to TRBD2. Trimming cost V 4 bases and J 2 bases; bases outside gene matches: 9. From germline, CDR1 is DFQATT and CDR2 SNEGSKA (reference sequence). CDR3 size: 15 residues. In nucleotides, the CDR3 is TGCAGTGCTATTAACTCTCGGGAGGACACAGATACGCAGTATTTT. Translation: CSAINSREDTDTQYF.

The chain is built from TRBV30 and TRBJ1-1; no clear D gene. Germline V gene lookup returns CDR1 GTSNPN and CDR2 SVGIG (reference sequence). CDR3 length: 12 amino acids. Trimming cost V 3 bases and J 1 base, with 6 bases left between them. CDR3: CAWSDPNTEAFF. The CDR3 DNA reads TGTGCCTGGAGCGATCCGAACACTGAAGCTTTCTTT.

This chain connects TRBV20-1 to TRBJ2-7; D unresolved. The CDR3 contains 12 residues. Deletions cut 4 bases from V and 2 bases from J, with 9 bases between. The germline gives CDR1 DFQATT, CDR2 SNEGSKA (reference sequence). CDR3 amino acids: CSATLGAYEQYF. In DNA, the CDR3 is TGCAGTGCTACTCTAGGAGCCTACGAGCAGTACTTC.

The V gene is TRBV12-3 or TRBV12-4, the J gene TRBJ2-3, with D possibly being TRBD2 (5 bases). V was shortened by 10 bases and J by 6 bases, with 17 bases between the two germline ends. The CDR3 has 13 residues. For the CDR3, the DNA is TGTGCCACACGCCTTACTAGTTCGGATACGCAGTATTTT. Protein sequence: CATRLTSSDTQYF.

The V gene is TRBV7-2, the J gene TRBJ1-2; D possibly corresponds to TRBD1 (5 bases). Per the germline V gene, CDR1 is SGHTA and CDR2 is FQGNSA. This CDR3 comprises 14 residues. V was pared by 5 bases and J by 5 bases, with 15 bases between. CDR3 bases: TGTGCCAGCAGCCCTTCGCAGGGTGGTTATGGCTACACCTTC. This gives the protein CASSPSQGGYGYTF.

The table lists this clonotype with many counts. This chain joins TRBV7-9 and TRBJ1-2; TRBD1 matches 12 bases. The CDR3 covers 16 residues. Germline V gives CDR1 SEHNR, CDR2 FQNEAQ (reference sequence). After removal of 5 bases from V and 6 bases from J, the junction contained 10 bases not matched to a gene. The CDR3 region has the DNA TGTGCCAGCAGCCTGGGACAGGGGGCGGGTTTGGATGGCTACACCTTC. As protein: CASSLGQGAGLDGYTF.

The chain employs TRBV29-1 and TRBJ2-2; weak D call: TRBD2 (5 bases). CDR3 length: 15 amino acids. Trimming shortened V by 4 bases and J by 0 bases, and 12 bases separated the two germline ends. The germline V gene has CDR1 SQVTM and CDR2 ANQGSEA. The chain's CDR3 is CSVGGPGTNTGELFF. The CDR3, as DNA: TGCAGCGTTGGAGGGCCTGGCACGAACACCGGGGAGCTGTTTTTT.

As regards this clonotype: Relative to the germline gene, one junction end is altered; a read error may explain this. The CDR3 sequence: CAISGQGLKTEAFF. In DNA, the CDR3 is TGTGCCATCAGCGGACAGGGGTTGAAAACTGAAGCTTTCTTT. The rearrangement uses TRBV10-3 and TRBJ1-1; 9 bases map to TRBD1. Germline CDR1 reads ENHRY; CDR2 reads SYGVKD. This CDR3 comprises 14 residues.

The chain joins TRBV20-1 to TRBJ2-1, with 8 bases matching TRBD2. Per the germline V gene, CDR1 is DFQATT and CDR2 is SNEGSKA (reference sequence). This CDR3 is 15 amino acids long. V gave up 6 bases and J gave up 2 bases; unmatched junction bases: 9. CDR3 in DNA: TGCAGTGCCCCGGGAGGGGGTTTCACCTACAATGAGCAGTTCTTC. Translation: CSAPGGGFTYNEQFF.

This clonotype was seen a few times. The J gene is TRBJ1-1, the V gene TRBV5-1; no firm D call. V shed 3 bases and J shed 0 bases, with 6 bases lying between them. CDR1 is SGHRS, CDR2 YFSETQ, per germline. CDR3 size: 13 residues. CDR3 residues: CASSWALNTEAFF. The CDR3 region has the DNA TGCGCCAGCAGCTGGGCCCTGAACACTGAAGCTTTCTTT. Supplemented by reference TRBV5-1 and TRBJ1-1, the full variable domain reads KAGVTQTPRYLIKTRGQQVTLSCSPISGHRSVSWYQQTPGQGLQFLFEYFSETQRNKGNFPGRFSGRQFSNSRSEMNVSTLELGDSALYLCASSWALNTEAFFGQGTRLTVV.

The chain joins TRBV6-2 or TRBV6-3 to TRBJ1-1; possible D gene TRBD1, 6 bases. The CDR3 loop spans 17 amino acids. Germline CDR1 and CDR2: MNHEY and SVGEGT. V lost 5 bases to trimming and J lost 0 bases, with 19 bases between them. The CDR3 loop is CASSEWQGSLLNTEAFF. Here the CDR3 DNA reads TGTGCCAGCAGTGAGTGGCAGGGGTCCCTCCTGAACACTGAAGCTTTCTTT.

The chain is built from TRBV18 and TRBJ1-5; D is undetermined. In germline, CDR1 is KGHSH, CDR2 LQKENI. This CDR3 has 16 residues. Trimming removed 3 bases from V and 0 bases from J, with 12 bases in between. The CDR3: CASSPGYRDSNQPQHF. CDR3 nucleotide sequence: TGTGCCAGCTCACCCGGTTATAGGGATAGCAATCAGCCCCAGCATTTT. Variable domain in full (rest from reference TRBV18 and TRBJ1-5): NAGVMQNPRHLVRRRGQEARLRCSPMKGHSHVYWYRQLPEEGLKFMVYLQKENIIDESGMPKERFSAEFPKEGPSILRIQQVVRGDSAAYFCASSPGYRDSNQPQHFGDGTRLSIL.

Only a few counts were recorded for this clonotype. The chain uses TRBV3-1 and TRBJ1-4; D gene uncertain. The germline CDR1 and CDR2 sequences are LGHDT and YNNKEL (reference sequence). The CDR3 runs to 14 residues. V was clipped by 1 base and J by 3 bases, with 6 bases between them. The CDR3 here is CASSQAGSNEKLFF. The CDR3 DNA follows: TGTGCCAGCAGCCAAGCAGGATCTAATGAAAAACTGTTTTTT. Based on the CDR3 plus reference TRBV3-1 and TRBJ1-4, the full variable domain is DTAVSQTPKYLVTQMGNDKSIKCEQNLGHDTMYWYKQDSKKFLKIMFSYNNKELIINETVPNRFSPKSPDKAHLNLHINSLELGDSAVYFCASSQAGSNEKLFFGSGTQLSVL.

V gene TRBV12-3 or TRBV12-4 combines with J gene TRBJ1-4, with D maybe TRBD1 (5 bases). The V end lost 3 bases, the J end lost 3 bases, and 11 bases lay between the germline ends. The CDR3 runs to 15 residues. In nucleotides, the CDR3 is TGTGCCAGCAGTTTTTCCAGGGCGGCTAATGAAAAACTGTTTTTT. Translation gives CASSFSRAANEKLFF.

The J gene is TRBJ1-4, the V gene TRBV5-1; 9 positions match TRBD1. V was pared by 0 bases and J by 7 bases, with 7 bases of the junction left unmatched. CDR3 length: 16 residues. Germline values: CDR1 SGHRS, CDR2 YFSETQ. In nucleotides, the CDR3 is TGCGCCAGCAGCTTGGAAGGGACAGGGAGTCGTGAAAAACTGTTTTTT. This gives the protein CASSLEGTGSREKLFF.

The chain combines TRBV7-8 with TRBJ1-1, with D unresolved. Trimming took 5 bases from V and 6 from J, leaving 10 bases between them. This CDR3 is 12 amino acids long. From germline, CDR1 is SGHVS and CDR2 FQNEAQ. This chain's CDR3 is CASSLPGSEAFF. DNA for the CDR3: TGTGCCAGCAGCCTCCCCGGCTCTGAAGCTTTCTTT.

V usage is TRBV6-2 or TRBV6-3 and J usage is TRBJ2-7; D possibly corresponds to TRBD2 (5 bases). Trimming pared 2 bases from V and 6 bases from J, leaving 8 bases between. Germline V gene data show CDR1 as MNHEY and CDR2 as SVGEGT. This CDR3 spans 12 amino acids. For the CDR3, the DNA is TGTGCCAGCAGTTACGCAGCGGCCGAGCAGTACTTC. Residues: CASSYAAAEQYF.

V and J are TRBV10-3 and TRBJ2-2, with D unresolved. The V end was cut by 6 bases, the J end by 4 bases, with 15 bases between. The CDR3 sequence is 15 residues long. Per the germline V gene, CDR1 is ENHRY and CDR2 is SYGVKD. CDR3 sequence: CAISDSTRVTGELFF. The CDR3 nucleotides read TGTGCCATCAGCGACTCAACAAGGGTCACCGGGGAGCTGTTTTTT.

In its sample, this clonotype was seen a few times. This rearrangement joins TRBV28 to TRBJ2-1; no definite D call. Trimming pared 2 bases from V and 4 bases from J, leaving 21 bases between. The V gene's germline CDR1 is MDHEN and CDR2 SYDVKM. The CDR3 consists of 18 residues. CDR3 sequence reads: CASSLMSGPRKIYNEQFF. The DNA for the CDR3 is TGTGCCAGCAGTTTAATGTCCGGGCCCCGAAAGATTTACAATGAGCAGTTCTTC. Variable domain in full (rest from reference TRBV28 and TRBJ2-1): DVKVTQSSRYLVKRTGEKVFLECVQDMDHENMFWYRQDPGLGLRLIYFSYDVKMKEKGDIPEGYSVSREKKERFSLILESASTNQTSMYLCASSLMSGPRKIYNEQFFGPGTRLTVL.

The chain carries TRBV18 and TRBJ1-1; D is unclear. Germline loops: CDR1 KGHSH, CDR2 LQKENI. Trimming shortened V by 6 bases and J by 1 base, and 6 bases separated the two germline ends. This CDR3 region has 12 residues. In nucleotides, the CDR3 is TGTGCCAGCTCCCCCCCGAACACTGAAGCTTTCTTT. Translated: CASSPPNTEAFF.

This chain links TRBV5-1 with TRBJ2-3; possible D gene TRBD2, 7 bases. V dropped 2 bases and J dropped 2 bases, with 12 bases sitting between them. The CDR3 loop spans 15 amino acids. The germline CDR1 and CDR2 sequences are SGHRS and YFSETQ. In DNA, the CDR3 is TGCGCCAGCAGCTTTGCGGGGGCCACCACAGATACGCAGTATTTT. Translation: CASSFAGATTDTQYF.

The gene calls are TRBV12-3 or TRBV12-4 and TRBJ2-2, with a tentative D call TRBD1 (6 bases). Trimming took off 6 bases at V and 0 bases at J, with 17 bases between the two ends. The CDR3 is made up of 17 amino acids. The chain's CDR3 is CASSIRDILANTGELFF. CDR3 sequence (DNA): TGTGCCAGCAGCATCCGGGACATCCTAGCGAACACCGGGGAGCTGTTTTTT.

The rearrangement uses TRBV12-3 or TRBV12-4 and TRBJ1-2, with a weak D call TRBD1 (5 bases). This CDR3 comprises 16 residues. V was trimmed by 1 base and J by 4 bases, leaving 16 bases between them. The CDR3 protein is CASSLGGRDFLYGYTF. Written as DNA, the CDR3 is TGTGCCAGCAGTTTAGGAGGCAGGGACTTTCTCTATGGCTACACCTTC.

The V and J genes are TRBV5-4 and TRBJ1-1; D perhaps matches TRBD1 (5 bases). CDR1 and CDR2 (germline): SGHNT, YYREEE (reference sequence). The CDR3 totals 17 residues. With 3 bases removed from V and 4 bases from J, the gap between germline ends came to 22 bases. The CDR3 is CASSSPINPRVSTEAFF. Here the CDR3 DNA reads TGTGCCAGCAGCTCCCCTATAAACCCCAGGGTGAGCACTGAAGCTTTCTTT.

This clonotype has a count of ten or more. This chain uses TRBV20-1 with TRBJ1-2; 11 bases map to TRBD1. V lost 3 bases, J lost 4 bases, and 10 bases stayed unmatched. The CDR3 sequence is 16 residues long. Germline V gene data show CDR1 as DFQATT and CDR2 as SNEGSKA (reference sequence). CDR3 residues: CSARESGTGGPYGYTF. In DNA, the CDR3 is TGCAGTGCTAGGGAAAGCGGGACAGGGGGACCCTATGGCTACACCTTC.

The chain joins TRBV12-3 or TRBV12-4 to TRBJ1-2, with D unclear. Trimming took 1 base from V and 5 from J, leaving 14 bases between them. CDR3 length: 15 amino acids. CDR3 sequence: CASSLGLLVPYGYTF. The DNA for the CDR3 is TGTGCCAGCAGTTTAGGACTTCTAGTCCCTTATGGCTACACCTTC.